The sequence of this T cell receptor (beta chain) was determined in a study of molecular identifiers for immune sequencing clone quantification. This clonotype has just a few counts. The CDR3 loop spans 15 amino acids. Losses at the gene ends were 6 bases for V and 3 bases for J; bases not matched to a gene: 8. Germline V CDR1 and CDR2: DFQATT, SNEGSKA (reference sequence). Previously reported methods and listed TCR primers produced the bulk TCR libraries. TCRdb passed the PCR reads through MiXCR, listing each CDR3 protein once. This sample has approximately 500,000 distinct CDR3 sequences, with 25% found just once.

The source material was naive CD8+ T cells from blood, with Jurkat cell RNA spiked in. Subset indicated: FACS-sorted CD8+CD4-CCR7+CD45RA+ naive T cells. This receptor was obtained from a human donor in good health. Some libraries in this study had Jurkat cell RNA spiked in. This chain connects TRBV20-1 to TRBJ2-1; TRBD2 aligns across 10 bases. CDR3 in DNA: TGCAGTGCGACCCCGGGACTAGCGAACTACAATGAGCAGTTCTTC. Translation: CSATPGLANYNEQFF.